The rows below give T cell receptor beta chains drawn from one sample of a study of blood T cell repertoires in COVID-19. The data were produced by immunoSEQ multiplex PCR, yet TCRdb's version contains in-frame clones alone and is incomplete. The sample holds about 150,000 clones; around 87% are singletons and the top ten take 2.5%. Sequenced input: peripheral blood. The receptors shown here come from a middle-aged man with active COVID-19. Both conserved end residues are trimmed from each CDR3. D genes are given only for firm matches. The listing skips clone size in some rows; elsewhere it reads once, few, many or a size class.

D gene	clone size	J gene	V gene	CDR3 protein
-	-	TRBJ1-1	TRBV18	ASQPGYLRGAF
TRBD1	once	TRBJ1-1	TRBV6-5	ASSRGQGTNEAF
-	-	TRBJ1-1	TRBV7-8	ASSSREMGTEAF
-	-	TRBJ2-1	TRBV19	ASSPGQKYNEQF
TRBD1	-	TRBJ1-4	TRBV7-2	ASSQPDRRREKLF
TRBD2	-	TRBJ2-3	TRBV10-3	AIRPSGGEDTQY
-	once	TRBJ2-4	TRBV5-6	ASSFDNLGKNIQY
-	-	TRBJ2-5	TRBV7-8	ASSYEGAGAPQETQY
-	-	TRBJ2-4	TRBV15	ATSSPRAKNIQY
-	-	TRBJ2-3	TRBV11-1	ASSTRGDTQY
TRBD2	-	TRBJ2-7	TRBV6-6	ASSYGTNTYEQY
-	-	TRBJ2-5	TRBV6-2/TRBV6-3	ASSYSGTQETQY
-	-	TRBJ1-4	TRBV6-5	ASSKGPTNEKLF
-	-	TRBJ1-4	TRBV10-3	AISGGTTFDEKLF
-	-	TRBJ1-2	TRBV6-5	ASNSGRGTYGYT
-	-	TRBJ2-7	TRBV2	ASSVGRQGGSYEQY
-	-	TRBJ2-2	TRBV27	ASTQGLLLGELF
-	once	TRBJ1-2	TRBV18	ASSPPGAPRDGYT
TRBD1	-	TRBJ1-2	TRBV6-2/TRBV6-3	ASSSRTGPLRVH
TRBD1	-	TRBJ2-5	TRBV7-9	ASSLGPNRGRETQY
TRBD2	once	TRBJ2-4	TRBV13	ASRRGGAKNIQY
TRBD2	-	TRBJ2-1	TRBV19	ASSMVAGTGEQF
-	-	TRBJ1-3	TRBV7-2	ASSLVAGVGNTIY
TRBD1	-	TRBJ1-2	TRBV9	ASSTGGFNYGYT
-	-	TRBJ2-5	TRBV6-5	ASSRGLPLQETQY
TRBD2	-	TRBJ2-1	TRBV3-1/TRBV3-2	ASSHRSGGAIDDLINEQF
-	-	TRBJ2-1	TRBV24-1	ATSDPSATGHDEQF
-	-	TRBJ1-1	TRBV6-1	ASSESQGTEAF
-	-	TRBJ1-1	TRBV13	ASSAGLTEAF
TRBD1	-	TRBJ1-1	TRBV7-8	ASLRTGNTEAF
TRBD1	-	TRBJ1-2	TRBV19	ASSGQGLRYGYT
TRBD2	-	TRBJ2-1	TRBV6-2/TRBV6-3	ASSQGLAGGYSYNEQF
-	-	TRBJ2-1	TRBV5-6	ASSLGAGKINEQF
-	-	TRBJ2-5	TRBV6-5	ASKLRETQY
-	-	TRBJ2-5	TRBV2	ASRAQETQY
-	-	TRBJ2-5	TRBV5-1	ASSSQETQY
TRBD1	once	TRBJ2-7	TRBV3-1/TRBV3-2	ASSRPPGAGGGEQY
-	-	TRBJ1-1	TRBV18	ASSPTGGTEAF
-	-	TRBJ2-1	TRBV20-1	SASHESSYNEQF
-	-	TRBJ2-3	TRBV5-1	ASRLTSWGTDTQY
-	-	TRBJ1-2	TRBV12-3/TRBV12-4	ASSPDSYGYT
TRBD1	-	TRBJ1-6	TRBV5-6	ASSLRGQTYSPLH
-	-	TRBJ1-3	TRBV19	ASSITQGGNTIY
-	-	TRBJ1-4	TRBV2	ASREDGRRDEKLF
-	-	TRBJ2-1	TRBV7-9	ASREFSGGEQF
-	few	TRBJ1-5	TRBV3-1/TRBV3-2	ASNVQGRGNQPQH
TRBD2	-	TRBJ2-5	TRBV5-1	ASSSGTSGEHQETQY
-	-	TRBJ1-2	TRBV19	ASSIDLRVENYGYT
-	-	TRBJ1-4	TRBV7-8	ASSLGAGTISEKLF
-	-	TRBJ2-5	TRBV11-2	ASSNPRVGETQY
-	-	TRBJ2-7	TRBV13	ASSPDRSYEQY
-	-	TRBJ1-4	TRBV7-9	ASSYAGGSLEKLF
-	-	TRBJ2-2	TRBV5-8	ASRVNDRPNTGELF
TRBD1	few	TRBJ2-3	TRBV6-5	ASRSPGQGIH